This TCR beta chain came from a study of Ad26.COV2.S vaccination and SARS-CoV-2 variants. Study-level background: In the COV1001 trial, the donor was in the Ad26.COV2.S arm.

Comment on this clone: Its antigen is still unknown.

Study-level points and caveats: Participants in the vaccine arm had higher spike-specific TCR breadth; placebo recipients had lower.

Indicated treatment: some 20 received Ad26.COV2.S at low or high dose, single or two shots; 5 received placebo; per-sample allocation not given. Sampling happened 63 days after the first vaccine or placebo injection. The donor's status was that of an adult aged 18-55 years in Boston. Data came from immunoSEQ multiplex PCR; TCRdb stores just in-frame clones and leaves some out. The profile shows approximately 300,000 clones, 86% of them singletons. Trimming cost V 1 base and J 5 bases, with 10 bases left between them. In germline, CDR1 is LNHDA, CDR2 SQIVND (reference sequence). The CDR3 has 14 residues.

The genes are TRBV19 and TRBJ2-3; D ambiguous. Sequenced material: peripheral blood, taken in a trial of Ad26.COV2.S vaccine versus placebo. This clonotype originated in a person aged 18-65 years who received the Ad26.COV2.S COVID-19 vaccine or a placebo. CDR3: CASSIAYNGDTQYF. Here the CDR3 DNA reads TGTGCCAGTAGTATAGCGTACAATGGAGATACGCAGTATTTT. Full variable domain (rest looked up from reference TRBV19 and TRBJ2-3): DGGITQSPKYLFRKEGQNVTLSCEQNLNHDAMYWYRQDPGQGLRLIYYSQIVNDFQKGDIAEGYSVSREKKESFPLTVTSAQKNPTAFYLCASSIAYNGDTQYFGPGTRLTVL.